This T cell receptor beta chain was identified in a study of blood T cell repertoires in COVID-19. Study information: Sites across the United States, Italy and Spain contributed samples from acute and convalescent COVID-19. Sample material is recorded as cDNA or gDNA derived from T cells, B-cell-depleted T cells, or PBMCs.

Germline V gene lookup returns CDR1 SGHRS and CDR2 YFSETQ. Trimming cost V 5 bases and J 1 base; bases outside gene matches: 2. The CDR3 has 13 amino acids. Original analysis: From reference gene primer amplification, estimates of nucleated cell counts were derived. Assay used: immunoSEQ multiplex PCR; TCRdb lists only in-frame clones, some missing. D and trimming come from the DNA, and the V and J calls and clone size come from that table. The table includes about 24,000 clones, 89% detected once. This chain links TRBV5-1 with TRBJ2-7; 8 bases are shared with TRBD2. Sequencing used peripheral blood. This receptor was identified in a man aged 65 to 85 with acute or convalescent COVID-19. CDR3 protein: CASSPSGSYEQYF. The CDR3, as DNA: TGCGCCAGCAGTCCTAGCGGGTCCTACGAGCAGTACTTC. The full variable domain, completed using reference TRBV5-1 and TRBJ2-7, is KAGVTQTPRYLIKTRGQQVTLSCSPISGHRSVSWYQQTPGQGLQFLFEYFSETQRNKGNFPGRFSGRQFSNSRSEMNVSTLELGDSALYLCASSPSGSYEQYFGPGTRLTVT.